This T cell receptor beta chain is from a study of OX40 agonist ivuxolimab in advanced cancers. On the study more broadly: Patients assigned to dose escalation were diagnosed with hepatocellular carcinoma, melanoma, renal cell or head and neck cancer.

CDR3 length: 16 residues. Germline trimming cut 5 bases from V and 6 bases from J; bases unmatched to any gene: 4. Germline assignment: CDR1 SGHVS and CDR2 FNYEAQ. Autoimmune disease history or systemic immunosuppression excluded patients. Some clones are missing from TCRdb's copy, which holds only in-frame ones; the method was immunoSEQ multiplex PCR. The sample has tens of thousands of clones, over 60% seen once; the top ten hold around 12%. The rearrangement uses TRBV7-6 and TRBJ2-1; 16 bases are shared with TRBD2. The sequenced sample was CD4+ or CD8+ T cells sorted from blood, obtained in a trial of the OX40 agonist ivuxolimab. The TCR originated in an adult with an advanced solid tumor such as melanoma, head and neck, liver or kidney cancer. The DNA for the CDR3 is TGTGCCAGCAGCCTGGGACTAGCGGGAGGGGGCAATGAGCAGTTCTTC. Its translation is CASSLGLAGGGNEQFF.